The present entry profiles one TCR beta chain with its context. These data come from a study of T cell changes during pregnancy in multiple sclerosis. TCRdb's table, derived via immunoSEQ multiplex PCR, lists solely in-frame clones and lacks some. Of under 40,000 clones in the sample, roughly nine tenths were seen once. The sequenced sample was peripheral blood, obtained in the third trimester of pregnancy. The receptor's source is a female donor in good health, enrolled as a control in a pregnancy study.

The CDR3 spells CASSASETPGDEQFF. DNA of the CDR3: TGTGCCAGCAGTGCTAGCGAAACGCCCGGCGATGAGCAGTTCTTC. The chain employs TRBV6-4 and TRBJ2-1, with D possibly matching TRBD2 (6 bases). V lost 4 bases to trimming and J lost 8 bases, with 18 bases between them. Germline values: CDR1 MRHNA, CDR2 SNTAGT. CDR3 length: 15 amino acids.